Below, 17 T cell receptor beta chains from the same sample are listed, as sequenced in a study of T cells after yellow fever vaccination. MiXCR, applied by TCRdb to the 5' RACE reads, yields one record per CDR3 protein. Here the sample spans about 240,000 distinct CDR3 sequences, about 7.1% being singletons. The material sequenced was CD4+ T cells sorted from PBMCs, taken 15 days after the yellow fever booster vaccination. These receptor sequences come from a man in his thirties or forties who received the YFV17D yellow fever vaccine.

This clonotype appeared many times. The chain links TRBV27 to TRBJ2-7; the D gene is possibly TRBD1 (5 bases). The CDR3 has 13 residues. CDR1 MNHEY and CDR2 SMNVEV come from the germline V gene (reference sequence). V was clipped by 6 bases and J by 1 base, with 10 bases between them. In DNA form, the CDR3 reads TGTGCCAGCAGCAGGGTACCGTCCTACGAGCAGTACTTC. Its protein is CASSRVPSYEQYF.

This clonotype was seen more than once but under ten times. This sequence joins TRBV19 and TRBJ2-1, with a weak D call TRBD1 (6 bases). The V end lost 6 bases, the J end lost 11 bases, and 11 bases lay between the germline ends. The CDR3 runs to 11 residues. Germline lookup yields CDR1 LNHDA and CDR2 SQIVND (reference sequence). The CDR3 bases are TGTGCCAGTAGGGACAGTGGCCAGCAGTTCTTC. This translates into CASRDSGQQFF.

This clonotype came up many times. The chain joins TRBV21-1 to TRBJ2-7; the tabulated D call, TRBD2, remains unverified against the DNA. TRBV21-1 is assigned pseudogene status. This CDR3 contains 15 residues. Here the CDR3 DNA reads TGTGCCAGCTATCGGACTAGCGGGAGCTCCTACGAGCAGTACTTC. Protein sequence: CASYRTSGSSYEQYF.

The chain employs TRBV3-1 and TRBJ2-2; a weak D match, TRBD2 (6 bases). With 1 base removed from V and 6 bases from J, the gap between germline ends came to 18 bases. Looked up from germline, CDR1 is LGHDT and CDR2 is YNNKEL (reference sequence). This CDR3 comprises 17 residues. CDR3 nucleotides: TGTGCCAGCAGCCAAGTCCGCCGGACTACAATAGCCGGGGAGCTGTTTTTT. It yields the protein CASSQVRRTTIAGELFF.

This clonotype has a handful of counts. The CDR3, as DNA: TGTGCCACCAGCGGACAGGCTGCGGGGGGCTACACCTTC. It specifies CATSGQAAGGYTF. The V and J genes are TRBV15 and TRBJ1-2; 7 nucleotides align to TRBD1. J was trimmed by 8 bases and V by 5 bases; bases with no gene match: 8. The CDR3 runs to 13 residues. Germline loops: CDR1 LNHNV, CDR2 YYDKDF (reference sequence).

This clonotype was detected a few times. The J gene is TRBJ2-7, the V gene TRBV7-2; 10 bases fit TRBD2. The CDR3 extends over 14 amino acids. V was pared by 4 bases and J by 7 bases, with 7 bases of the junction left unmatched. Germline-derived CDR1 and CDR2 are SGHTA and FQGNSA. The CDR3 spells CASSWTSGGEEQYF. Here the CDR3 DNA reads TGTGCCAGCAGCTGGACTAGCGGAGGTGAAGAGCAGTACTTC.

The sample holds a few counts of this clonotype. This rearrangement joins TRBV10-3 to TRBJ2-1; TRBD2 aligns across 10 bases. The V segment lost 5 bases and the J segment 5 bases; nucleotides outside the gene matches: 12. The CDR3 contains 17 residues. Germline V lookup: CDR1 ENHRY, CDR2 SYGVKD. The CDR3 loop is CAISSVTSGPFDNEQFF. CDR3 DNA: TGTGCCATCAGTTCCGTGACTAGCGGGCCCTTCGACAATGAGCAGTTCTTC.

This chain uses TRBV29-1 with TRBJ1-3; D not resolved. The CDR3 spans 13 residues. Trimming left V 6 bases short and J 0 bases short, with 9 bases between. Germline V lookup: CDR1 SQVTM, CDR2 ANQGSEA. The CDR3: CSVQLYSGNTIYF. Written as DNA, the CDR3 is TGCAGCGTCCAATTATACTCTGGAAACACCATATATTTT.

The chain joins TRBV24-1 to TRBJ2-5; TRBD1 or TRBD2 may be the D gene (5 bases each). Between the trimmed V and J ends, which lost 4 bases and 5 bases, there was a span of 13 bases. The CDR3 has 14 residues. Germline V gene sequence: CDR1 KGHDR, CDR2 SFDVKD. CDR3 amino acids: CATSDARGVETQYF. The CDR3 DNA reads TGTGCCACCAGTGACGCCCGGGGCGTGGAGACCCAGTACTTC.

CDR3 DNA sequence: TGTGCCAGCAGCTTACTAGCGGGAAACTACAATGAGCAGTTCTTC. This codes for CASSLLAGNYNEQFF. V and J are TRBV7-2 and TRBJ2-1, with 9 bases aligning to TRBD2. V lost 2 bases to trimming and J lost 3 bases; unmatched junction nucleotides: 2. Germline V gene sequence: CDR1 SGHTA, CDR2 FQGNSA. This CDR3 has 15 amino acids.

The chain uses TRBV5-1 and TRBJ2-1; 8 bases map to TRBD2. CDR3 size: 13 residues. After removal of 4 bases from V and 6 bases from J, the junction contained 3 bases not matched to a gene. The germline V gene has CDR1 SGHRS and CDR2 YFSETQ. CDR3 nucleotide sequence: TGCGCCAGCAGCGAGCGGGAGATCAATGAGCAGTTCTTC. Its protein product is CASSEREINEQFF.

Ten or more counts support this clonotype. The rearrangement joins TRBV12-3 or TRBV12-4 to TRBJ2-5; 7 nucleotides align to TRBD1. The CDR3 has 13 amino acids. V was pared by 8 bases and J by 5 bases, with 8 bases of the junction left unmatched. The CDR3 loop is CASLTGMGETQYF. The CDR3 nucleotides read TGTGCCAGCTTGACAGGGATGGGCGAGACCCAGTACTTC.

The V gene is TRBV20-1, the J gene TRBJ2-7, with 11 bases fitting TRBD2. The CDR3 spans 14 residues. Per germline, CDR1 DFQATT and CDR2 SNEGSKA (reference sequence). J gave up 3 bases and V 3 bases, and 4 bases lay outside the gene matches. CDR3 sequence (DNA): TGCAGTGCTAGTATAGCGGGAGGGGTCTACGAGCAGTACTTC. This sequence encodes CSASIAGGVYEQYF.

This clonotype appeared a few times. The rearrangement joins TRBV10-2 to TRBJ2-2; 11 nucleotides match TRBD1. This CDR3 has 14 amino acids. The V gene end was trimmed by 10 bases and the J gene end by 5 bases; junction bases not matched to a gene: 6. Germline CDR1 and CDR2: WSHSY and SAAADI. The CDR3 sequence: CATHWDRGTGELFF. Here the CDR3 DNA reads TGCGCCACCCATTGGGACAGGGGGACCGGGGAGCTGTTTTTT.

The chain employs TRBV6-5 and TRBJ2-7, with TRBD1 matching over 7 bases. V shed 2 bases, J shed 4 bases, and the junction held 5 bases outside the gene matches. The CDR3 runs to 14 residues. In germline, CDR1 is MNHEY, CDR2 SVGAGI. The CDR3, as DNA: TGTGCCAGCAGTTACGACAGGGATCAATACGAGCAGTACTTC. As protein: CASSYDRDQYEQYF.

This clonotype has ten or more counts. V usage is TRBV20-1 and J usage is TRBJ2-7, with 9 bases matching TRBD2. The germline CDR1 and CDR2 sequences are DFQATT and SNEGSKA (reference sequence). With V trimmed by 0 bases and J by 6 bases, 6 bases remained unmatched. This CDR3 contains 14 residues. The chain's CDR3 is CSARDLAGPSEQYF. The CDR3 DNA follows: TGCAGTGCTAGAGATCTAGCGGGACCTTCCGAGCAGTACTTC.

The V and J genes are TRBV6-5 and TRBJ2-7; D is tentatively TRBD1 or TRBD2 (5 bases each). The length of the CDR3 is 13 residues. Trimming left V 4 bases short and J 3 bases short, with 10 bases between. In germline, CDR1 is MNHEY, CDR2 SVGAGI. The CDR3 reads CASSSMRGYEQYF. CDR3 sequence (DNA): TGTGCCAGCAGTTCCATGAGGGGCTACGAGCAGTACTTC.